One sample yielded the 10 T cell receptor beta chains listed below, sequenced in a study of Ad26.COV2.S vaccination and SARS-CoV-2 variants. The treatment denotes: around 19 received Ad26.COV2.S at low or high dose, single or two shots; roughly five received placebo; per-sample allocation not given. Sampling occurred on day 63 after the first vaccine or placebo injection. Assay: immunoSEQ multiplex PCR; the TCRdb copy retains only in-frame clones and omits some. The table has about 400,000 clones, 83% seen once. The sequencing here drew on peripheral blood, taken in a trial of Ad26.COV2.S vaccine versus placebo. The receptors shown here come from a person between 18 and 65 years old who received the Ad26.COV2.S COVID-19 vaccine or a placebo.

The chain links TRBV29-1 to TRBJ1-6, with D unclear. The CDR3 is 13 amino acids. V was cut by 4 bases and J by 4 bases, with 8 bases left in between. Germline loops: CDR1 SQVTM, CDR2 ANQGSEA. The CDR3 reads CSVGGGYNSPLHF. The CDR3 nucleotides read TGCAGCGTTGGTGGCGGGTATAATTCACCCCTCCACTTT.

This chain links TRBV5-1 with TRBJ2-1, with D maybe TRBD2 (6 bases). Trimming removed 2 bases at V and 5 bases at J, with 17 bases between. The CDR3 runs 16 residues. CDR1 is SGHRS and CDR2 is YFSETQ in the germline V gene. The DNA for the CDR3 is TGCGCCAGCAGCTTATTTGGGGGGAGTGGCCACAATGAGCAGTTCTTC. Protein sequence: CASSLFGGSGHNEQFF.

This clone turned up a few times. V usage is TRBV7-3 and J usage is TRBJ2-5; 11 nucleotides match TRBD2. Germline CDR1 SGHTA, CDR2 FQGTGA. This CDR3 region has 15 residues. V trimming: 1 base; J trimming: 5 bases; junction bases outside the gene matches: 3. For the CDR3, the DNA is TGTGCCAGCAGCTTAATAGCGGGGGGGCTCGAGACCCAGTACTTC. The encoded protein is CASSLIAGGLETQYF. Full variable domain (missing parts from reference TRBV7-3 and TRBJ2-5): GAGVSQTPSNKVTEKGKYVELRCDPISGHTALYWYRQSLGQGPEFLIYFQGTGAADDSGLPNDRFFAVRPEGSVSTLKIQRTERGDSAVYLCASSLIAGGLETQYFGPGTRLLVL.

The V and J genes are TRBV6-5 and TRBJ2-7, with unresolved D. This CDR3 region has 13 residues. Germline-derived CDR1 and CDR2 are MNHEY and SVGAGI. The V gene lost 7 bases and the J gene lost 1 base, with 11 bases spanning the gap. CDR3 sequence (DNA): TGTGCCAGCACCGGGCAAATTTCCTACGAGCAGTACTTC. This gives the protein CASTGQISYEQYF.

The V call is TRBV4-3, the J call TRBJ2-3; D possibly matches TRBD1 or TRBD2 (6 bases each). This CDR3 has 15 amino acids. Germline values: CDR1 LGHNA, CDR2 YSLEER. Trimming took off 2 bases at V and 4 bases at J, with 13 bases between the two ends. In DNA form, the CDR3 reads TGCGCCAGCAGCCAAAGGGGGGCCCGCCCAGATACGCAGTATTTT. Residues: CASSQRGARPDTQYF.

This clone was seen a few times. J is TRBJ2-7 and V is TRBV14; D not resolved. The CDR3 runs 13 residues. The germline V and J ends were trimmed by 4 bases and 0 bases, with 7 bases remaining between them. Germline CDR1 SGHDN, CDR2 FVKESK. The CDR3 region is CASSPRYSYEQYF. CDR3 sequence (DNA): TGTGCCAGCAGCCCTCGATACTCCTACGAGCAGTACTTC.

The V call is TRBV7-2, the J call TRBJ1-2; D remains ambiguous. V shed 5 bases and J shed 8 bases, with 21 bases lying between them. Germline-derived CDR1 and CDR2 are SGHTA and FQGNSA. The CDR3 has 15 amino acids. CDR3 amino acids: CASSPTAGEGQGYTF. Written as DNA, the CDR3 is TGTGCCAGCAGCCCCACCGCCGGGGAGGGTCAGGGCTACACCTTC.

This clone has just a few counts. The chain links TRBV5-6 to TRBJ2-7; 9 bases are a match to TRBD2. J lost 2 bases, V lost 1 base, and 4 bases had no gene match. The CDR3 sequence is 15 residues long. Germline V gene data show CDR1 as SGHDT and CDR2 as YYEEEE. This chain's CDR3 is CASSLRTSVPYEQYF. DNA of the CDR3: TGTGCCAGCAGCTTGAGGACTAGCGTGCCCTACGAGCAGTACTTC.

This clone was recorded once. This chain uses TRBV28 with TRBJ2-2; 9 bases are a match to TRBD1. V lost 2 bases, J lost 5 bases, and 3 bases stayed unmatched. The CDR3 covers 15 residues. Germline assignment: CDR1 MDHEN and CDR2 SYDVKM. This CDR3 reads CASSLGTGRTGELFF. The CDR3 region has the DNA TGTGCCAGCAGTTTAGGGACAGGGCGGACCGGGGAGCTGTTTTTT.

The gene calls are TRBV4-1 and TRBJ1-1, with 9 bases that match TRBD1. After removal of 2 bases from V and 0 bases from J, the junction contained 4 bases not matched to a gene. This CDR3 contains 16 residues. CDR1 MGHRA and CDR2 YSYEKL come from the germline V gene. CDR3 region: CASSQTGTGMNTEAFF. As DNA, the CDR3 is TGCGCCAGCAGCCAAACCGGGACAGGGATGAACACTGAAGCTTTCTTT.